One and the same sample provided the 20 T cell receptor beta chains below, sequenced in a study of graft-versus-host responses after intestinal transplantation. Profiling relied on immunoSEQ multiplex PCR, and the TCRdb table lists in-frame clones only, not all of them. The data show 95,000 to 150,000 clones, with approximately 95% seen just once and roughly 3% held by the top ten. These TCRs' antigens remain unknown. The specimen was unstimulated CD8+ T cells sorted from spleen or lymph node cells, collected before intestinal transplant. The receptors derive from a human donor who received an intestinal transplant.

This chain connects TRBV28 to TRBJ1-2, with 9 bases aligning to TRBD1. The CDR3 is 16 residues long. Germline values: CDR1 MDHEN, CDR2 SYDVKM. J was trimmed by 1 base and V by 2 bases; bases with no gene match: 5. CDR3 amino acids: CASSLTGGAFNYGYTF. CDR3 coding DNA: TGTGCCAGCAGTTTAACAGGGGGCGCGTTTAACTATGGCTACACCTTC.

The J gene is TRBJ2-7, the V gene TRBV20-1; D gene unclear. The V end was cut by 4 bases, the J end by 2 bases, with 6 bases between. Germline lookup yields CDR1 DFQATT and CDR2 SNEGSKA (reference sequence). This CDR3 comprises 11 residues. The CDR3 loop reads CSATPTYEQYF. The CDR3 nucleotides read TGCAGTGCTACCCCGACCTACGAGCAGTACTTC.

Only one count was recorded for this clone. V and J are TRBV28 and TRBJ2-4; a weak D match, TRBD2 (5 bases). Germline V lookup: CDR1 MDHEN, CDR2 SYDVKM. CDR3 length: 15 amino acids. V lost 6 bases and J lost 0, with 12 bases in between. CDR3 sequence reads: CASRPGLLAKNIQYF. CDR3 sequence (DNA): TGTGCCAGCAGACCTGGACTGCTAGCCAAAAACATTCAGTACTTC.

The rearrangement joins TRBV4-1 to TRBJ2-1; no reliable D call. V was cut by 1 base and J by 3 bases, with 7 bases left in between. There are 14 residues in the CDR3. The germline gives CDR1 MGHRA, CDR2 YSYEKL. The CDR3 nucleotides read TGCGCCAGCAGCCAAGGGTCCTTCTACAATGAGCAGTTCTTC. It encodes CASSQGSFYNEQFF.

This sequence joins TRBV9 and TRBJ2-3; weak D call: TRBD2 (5 bases). Germline V gene data show CDR1 as SGDLS and CDR2 as YYNGEE. This CDR3 region has 12 residues. Trimming took off 5 bases at V and 10 bases at J, with 14 bases between the two ends. The CDR3 here is CASSPAVYPQYF. In DNA, the CDR3 is TGTGCCAGCAGTCCAGCGGTATACCCGCAGTATTTT.

V is TRBV15 and J is TRBJ2-7; TRBD2 is a possible D gene (7 bases). The CDR3 spans 18 residues. Trimming took off 1 base at V and 5 bases at J, with 24 bases between the two ends. Germline CDR1 reads LNHNV; CDR2 reads YYDKDF (reference sequence). This CDR3 reads CATSRGTTRAGRGNEQYF. Here the CDR3 DNA reads TGTGCCACCAGCAGAGGCACCACCAGGGCAGGGAGGGGGAACGAGCAGTACTTC.

Only one count was recorded for this clone. The CDR3 is CASGKPQYF. The CDR3 coding sequence is TGTGCCAGCGGAAAACCCCAGTACTTC. The J gene is TRBJ2-7, the V gene TRBV27; no firm D call. From germline, CDR1 is MNHEY and CDR2 SMNVEV (reference sequence). The CDR3 contains 9 residues. V lost 8 bases and J lost 10, with 9 bases in between.

This chain uses TRBV2 with TRBJ2-3, with D possibly TRBD1 on 5 matching bases. The CDR3 spans 15 residues. Germline CDR1 SNHLY, CDR2 FYNNEI. The V and J ends lost 5 bases and 3 bases respectively, with 15 bases between them. The CDR3 bases are TGTGCCAGCAGTCAGACAGACCTGGCTACAGATACGCAGTATTTT. Its translation is CASSQTDLATDTQYF.

The genes are TRBV25-1 and TRBJ1-1; D may be TRBD1 (5 bases). V shed 5 bases and J shed 4 bases, with 11 bases lying between them. Germline V gene lookup returns CDR1 MGHDK and CDR2 SYGVNS. This CDR3 is built from 13 residues. The CDR3 loop reads CASSQAGFTEAFF. DNA of the CDR3: TGTGCCAGCAGTCAGGCAGGGTTCACTGAAGCTTTCTTT.

The V and J genes are TRBV14 and TRBJ2-1, with 10 bases that match TRBD2. The CDR3 totals 17 residues. The V gene's germline CDR1 is SGHDN and CDR2 FVKESK. Unmatched junction bases numbered 6, after V lost 4 bases and J lost 0 bases. CDR3 nucleotide sequence: TGTGCCAGCAGCCTTAGCGGGAGGACCAGCTCCTACAATGAGCAGTTCTTC. Protein: CASSLSGRTSSYNEQFF.

The V and J genes are TRBV4-1 and TRBJ1-4; D perhaps matches TRBD1 (6 bases). Per germline, CDR1 MGHRA and CDR2 YSYEKL. Trimming pared 4 bases from V and 8 bases from J, leaving 20 bases between. This CDR3 contains 16 residues. The CDR3 here is CASSRVIGRTGEKLFF. CDR3 in DNA: TGCGCCAGCAGCCGGGTGATTGGGAGAACAGGGGAAAAACTGTTTTTT.

The chain links TRBV7-3 to TRBJ1-2; D might be TRBD1 (5 bases). The V end was cut by 0 bases, the J end by 1 base, with 12 bases between. This CDR3 is built from 16 residues. Germline V gives CDR1 SGHTA, CDR2 FQGTGA. The DNA of the CDR3 is TGTGCCAGCAGCTTAACGGGCGACAGTCGTAACTATGGCTACACCTTC. Protein sequence: CASSLTGDSRNYGYTF. The variable domain in full, completed from reference TRBV7-3 and TRBJ1-2, reads GAGVSQTPSNKVTEKGKYVELRCDPISGHTALYWYRQSLGQGPEFLIYFQGTGAADDSGLPNDRFFAVRPEGSVSTLKIQRTERGDSAVYLCASSLTGDSRNYGYTFGSGTRLTVV.

In its sample, this clone was seen once. The chain has TRBV28 and TRBJ2-1; D is tentatively TRBD1 or TRBD2 (5 bases each). Germline V gene sequence: CDR1 MDHEN, CDR2 SYDVKM. The CDR3 covers 14 residues. V was shortened by 4 bases and J by 9 bases, with 16 bases between the two germline ends. CDR3: CASSWSGTRVEQFF. The CDR3 DNA sequence: TGTGCCAGCAGTTGGTCCGGGACCCGGGTTGAGCAGTTCTTC.

The chain links TRBV7-8 to TRBJ2-3, with a weak D call TRBD1 (6 bases). CDR1 is SGHVS and CDR2 is FQNEAQ in the germline V gene. CDR3 size: 17 residues. V lost 3 bases, J lost 7 bases, and 23 bases lay in between. CDR3 coding DNA: TGTGCCAGCAGCTTTGGTACCGGGACAAGAGGGGAAAATACGCAGTATTTT. Translated, it gives CASSFGTGTRGENTQYF.

This clone was picked up one time. The chain combines TRBV4-2 with TRBJ2-7, with a weak D call TRBD2 (5 bases). V dropped 2 bases and J dropped 3 bases, with 8 bases sitting between them. Per germline, CDR1 LGHNA and CDR2 YNFKEQ. This CDR3 has 13 residues. This CDR3 reads CASSQSRDYEQYF. CDR3 in DNA: TGTGCCAGCAGCCAATCCCGGGACTACGAGCAGTACTTC.

The chain is built from TRBV19 and TRBJ1-4, with 9 bases identical to TRBD1. The ends lost 5 bases at V and 8 bases at J; junction bases unmatched: 9. The CDR3 covers 15 residues. The V gene's germline CDR1 is LNHDA and CDR2 SQIVND (reference sequence). The CDR3 DNA reads as TGTGCCAGTAGTCCCCGGGACAGGGTAGGAGAAAAACTGTTTTTT. Protein: CASSPRDRVGEKLFF.

The chain couples TRBV11-1 to TRBJ2-1; 9 positions agree with TRBD2. The germline V gene has CDR1 SGHAT and CDR2 FQDESV (reference sequence). CDR3 length equals 15 residues. Trimming removed 4 bases from V and 2 bases from J; junction bases left unmatched: 3. CDR3 region: CASSSAGGPYNEQFF. CDR3 nucleotide sequence: TGTGCCAGCAGCTCAGCGGGAGGCCCCTACAATGAGCAGTTCTTC.

This chain uses TRBV6-5 with TRBJ1-2; D is ambiguous. CDR1 and CDR2 from the germline V gene are MNHEY and SVGAGI. The CDR3 loop spans 13 amino acids. V dropped 1 base and J dropped 7 bases, with 10 bases sitting between them. DNA of the CDR3: TGTGCCAGCAGTTACTGCAGGAAATGTGGCTACACCTTC. Amino acid sequence: CASSYCRKCGYTF.

The chain has TRBV7-2 and TRBJ1-1, with D perhaps matching TRBD1 (6 bases). From germline, CDR1 is SGHTA and CDR2 FQGNSA. Deletions cut 0 bases from V and 4 bases from J, with 9 bases between. The CDR3 length is 14 residues. CDR3 in amino acids: CASSLARTVTEAFF. The CDR3 nucleotides are TGTGCCAGCAGCTTAGCGAGGACAGTCACTGAAGCTTTCTTT.

The chain joins TRBV30 to TRBJ2-5, with a tentative D call TRBD1 (5 bases). CDR1 and CDR2 (germline): GTSNPN, SVGIG (reference sequence). V lost 5 bases to trimming and J lost 3 bases, with 7 bases between them. The CDR3 is 11 residues long. In DNA form, the CDR3 reads TGTGCCTGGGGGGCTGAAGAGACCCAGTACTTC. Translation gives CAWGAEETQYF.